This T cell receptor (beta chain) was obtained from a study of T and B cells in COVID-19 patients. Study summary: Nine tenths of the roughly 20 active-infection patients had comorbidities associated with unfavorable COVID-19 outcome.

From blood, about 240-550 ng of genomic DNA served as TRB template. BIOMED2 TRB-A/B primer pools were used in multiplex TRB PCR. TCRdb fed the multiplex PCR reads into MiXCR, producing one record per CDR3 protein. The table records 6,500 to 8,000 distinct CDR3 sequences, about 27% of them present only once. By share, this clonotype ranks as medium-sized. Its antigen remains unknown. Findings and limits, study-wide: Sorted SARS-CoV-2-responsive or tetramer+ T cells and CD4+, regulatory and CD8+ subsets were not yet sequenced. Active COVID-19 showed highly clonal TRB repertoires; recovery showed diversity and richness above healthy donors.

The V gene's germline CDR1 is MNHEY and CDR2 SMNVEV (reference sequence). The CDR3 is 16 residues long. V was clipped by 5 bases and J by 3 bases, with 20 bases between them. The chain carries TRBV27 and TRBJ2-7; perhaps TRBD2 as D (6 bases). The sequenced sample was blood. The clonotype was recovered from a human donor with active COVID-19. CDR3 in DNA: TGTGCCAGCAGTCCCCTCCCTGCGCGGGATATCTACGAGCAGTACTTC. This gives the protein CASSPLPARDIYEQYF.